These 25 T cell receptor beta chains share one sample of origin, sequenced in a study of blood T cell repertoires in COVID-19. Libraries were prepared by immunoSEQ multiplex PCR; TCRdb keeps only in-frame clonotypes and omits some of them. The sample records approximately 340,000 clones, about 83% being singletons. The source material was peripheral blood. Receptors were obtained from a young man with active or convalescent COVID-19.

This chain links TRBV19 with TRBJ2-6; 8 bases agree with TRBD1. Looked up from germline, CDR1 is LNHDA and CDR2 is SQIVND (reference sequence). The CDR3 loop spans 18 amino acids. The V segment lost 5 bases and the J segment 0 bases; nucleotides outside the gene matches: 9. DNA for the CDR3: TGTGCCAGTAGTGTCCAGGGGGCTTTCCACTCTGGGGCCAACGTCCTGACTTTC. Encoded protein: CASSVQGAFHSGANVLTF. Full variable domain (outside the CDR3, taken from reference TRBV19 and TRBJ2-6): DGGITQSPKYLFRKEGQNVTLSCEQNLNHDAMYWYRQDPGQGLRLIYYSQIVNDFQKGDIAEGYSVSREKKESFPLTVTSAQKNPTAFYLCASSVQGAFHSGANVLTFGAGSRLTVL.

On this clone: At one of its ends the junction is not consistent with the germline gene, which may arise from a read error. This chain joins TRBV4-2 and TRBJ1-1, with 9 nucleotides matching TRBD1. The germline V gene has CDR1 LGHNA and CDR2 YNFKEQ. The CDR3 extends over 15 amino acids. The chain's CDR3 is CASSPRTGEGGRLLF. The CDR3 DNA reads TGTGCCAGCAGCCCTCGGACAGGGGAGGGAGGAAGACTTCTTTTT.

V gene TRBV4-3 combines with J gene TRBJ2-1; the D gene is possibly TRBD2 (5 bases). The CDR3 consists of 15 residues. Germline-derived CDR1 and CDR2 are LGHNA and YSLEER. V lost 1 base to trimming and J lost 5 bases, with 12 bases between them. The CDR3 sequence: CASSQVVRANNEQFF. CDR3 DNA: TGCGCCAGCAGCCAAGTTGTGCGGGCCAACAATGAGCAGTTCTTC.

The chain has TRBV24-1 and TRBJ2-1; 8 bases fit TRBD2. The V segment lost 2 bases and the J segment 7 bases; nucleotides outside the gene matches: 15. This CDR3 region has 18 residues. Germline V gives CDR1 KGHDR, CDR2 SFDVKD. CDR3 sequence (DNA): TGTGCCACCAGTGATTGGGGAGGGGGTAGCGGGGCCTTAAATGAGCAGTTCTTC. Its protein is CATSDWGGGSGALNEQFF.

The rearrangement uses TRBV7-2 and TRBJ2-1; D is ambiguous. Germline V gene lookup returns CDR1 SGHTA and CDR2 FQGNSA. V dropped 3 bases and J dropped 10 bases, with 7 bases sitting between them. This CDR3 contains 11 residues. CDR3 DNA sequence: TGTGCCAGCAGCTTGGTGAGAGAGCAGTTCTTC. This encodes CASSLVREQFF.

Ten or more counts support this clone. V and J are TRBV30 and TRBJ2-1; TRBD2 matches 8 bases. This CDR3 spans 13 amino acids. V trimming: 3 bases; J trimming: 12 bases; junction bases outside the gene matches: 10. Germline lookup yields CDR1 GTSNPN and CDR2 SVGIG (reference sequence). This CDR3 is CAWSYGGRTLQFF. The CDR3 nucleotides are TGTGCCTGGAGCTACGGCGGGAGGACACTGCAGTTCTTC. Variable domain in full (rest from reference TRBV30 and TRBJ2-1): SQTIHQWPATLVQPVGSPLSLECTVEGTSNPNLYWYRQAAGRGLQLLFYSVGIGQISSEVPQNLSASRPQDRQFILSSKKLLLSDSGFYLCAWSYGGRTLQFFGPGTRLTVL.

The chain links TRBV20-1 to TRBJ2-1, with unresolved D. Trimming shortened V by 3 bases and J by 3 bases, and 9 bases separated the two germline ends. Germline V gene sequence: CDR1 DFQATT, CDR2 SNEGSKA (reference sequence). CDR3 length: 13 amino acids. CDR3 in amino acids: CSASSAVYNEQFF. The CDR3 bases are TGCAGTGCTAGTAGTGCGGTCTACAATGAGCAGTTCTTC.

This clone was seen a few times. The V call is TRBV11-1, the J call TRBJ2-7; 8 nucleotides agree with TRBD1. Per the germline V gene, CDR1 is SGHAT and CDR2 is FQDESV (reference sequence). V was clipped by 5 bases and J by 3 bases; unmatched bases: 9. The CDR3 totals 15 residues. The CDR3 region is CASSPRPDRVYEQYF. The CDR3 DNA is TGTGCCAGCAGCCCCCGGCCGGACAGGGTCTACGAGCAGTACTTC.

The rearrangement links TRBV3-1 (or the pseudogene TRBV3-2) to TRBJ2-7; 11 bases are a match to TRBD1. This CDR3 is 17 amino acids long. Losses at the gene ends were 4 bases for V and 5 bases for J; bases not matched to a gene: 13. CDR1 LGHDT and CDR2 YNNKEL come from the germline V gene (reference sequence). The CDR3 here is CASSLQAGQGVLDEQYF. DNA of the CDR3: TGTGCCAGCAGCCTTCAAGCGGGACAGGGGGTTTTGGACGAGCAGTACTTC.

This chain joins TRBV2 and TRBJ1-1; the D is unclear. Germline values: CDR1 SNHLY, CDR2 FYNNEI. The V end lost 6 bases, the J end lost 5 bases, and 13 bases lay between the germline ends. The CDR3 sequence is 13 residues long. CDR3 protein: CASSGRVRTEAFF. The CDR3, as DNA: TGTGCCAGCAGCGGGAGGGTGAGGACTGAAGCTTTCTTT.

The chain carries TRBV5-6 and TRBJ1-3; no definite D call. CDR3 length: 14 amino acids. Germline CDR1 and CDR2: SGHDT and YYEEEE. The ends were cut back, 4 bases at V and 3 bases at J, with 11 bases in the middle. The CDR3 loop is CASSPAGVGNTIYF. The CDR3 nucleotides are TGTGCCAGCAGCCCGGCTGGAGTTGGAAACACCATATATTTT. Supplemented by reference TRBV5-6 and TRBJ1-3, the full variable domain reads DAGVTQSPTHLIKTRGQQVTLRCSPKSGHDTVSWYQQALGQGPQFIFQYYEEEERQRGNFPDRFSGHQFPNYSSELNVNALLLGDSALYLCASSPAGVGNTIYFGEGSWLTVV.

The rearrangement uses TRBV10-3 and TRBJ2-7; 8 positions match TRBD1. Germline assignment: CDR1 ENHRY and CDR2 SYGVKD. The V segment lost 3 bases and the J segment 5 bases; nucleotides outside the gene matches: 6. The CDR3 sequence is 14 residues long. The CDR3 nucleotides read TGTGCCATCAGTGAAAGGCAGGGGGCCGACGAGCAGTACTTC. This sequence encodes CAISERQGADEQYF.

The gene calls are TRBV6-5 and TRBJ2-7; tentative D call: TRBD1 (6 bases). There are 13 residues in the CDR3. Trimming removed 6 bases at V and 2 bases at J, with 11 bases between. Germline V gives CDR1 MNHEY, CDR2 SVGAGI. CDR3 sequence: CASRGRQAYEQYF. CDR3 DNA sequence: TGTGCCAGCAGGGGTAGACAGGCCTACGAGCAGTACTTC.

The V call is TRBV5-1, the J call TRBJ2-7; 8 positions agree with TRBD1. The CDR3 totals 14 residues. The junction had 6 bases not matched to a gene; V was cut back by 4 bases and J by 3 bases. The V gene's germline CDR1 is SGHRS and CDR2 YFSETQ. This CDR3 reads CASSRDRNLYEQYF. The CDR3 DNA sequence: TGCGCCAGCAGCCGGGACAGGAATCTCTACGAGCAGTACTTC.

The chain employs TRBV10-3 and TRBJ1-2; D is perhaps TRBD1 (5 bases). Between the trimmed V and J ends, which lost 2 bases and 4 bases, there was a span of 17 bases. The CDR3 spans 16 residues. CDR1 and CDR2 from the germline V gene are ENHRY and SYGVKD. CDR3 nucleotides: TGTGCCATCAGTGAGGGGGGGTTGGAGAGCGTCTATGGCTACACCTTC. This gives the protein CAISEGGLESVYGYTF.

The chain employs TRBV28 and TRBJ2-7; the match to TRBD2 covers 13 bases. CDR1 is MDHEN and CDR2 is SYDVKM in the germline V gene. CDR3 length: 19 amino acids. The junction had 16 bases not matched to a gene; V was cut back by 3 bases and J by 5 bases. The CDR3 here is CASSLGGLAGSLLQDEQYF. In nucleotides, the CDR3 is TGTGCCAGCAGTTTGGGGGGACTAGCGGGGTCCTTGCTCCAGGACGAGCAGTACTTC.

The chain joins TRBV30 to TRBJ1-1; tentatively, D is TRBD1 (6 bases). The germline V gene encodes CDR1 GTSNPN and CDR2 SVGIG (reference sequence). V shed 2 bases and J shed 4 bases, with 11 bases lying between them. The CDR3 is 13 residues long. Here the CDR3 reads CAWSITGFTEAFF. The CDR3 bases are TGTGCCTGGAGTATTACAGGGTTCACTGAAGCTTTCTTT.

This CDR3 reads CASSLGRLAGRDTQYF. The CDR3 region has the DNA TGTGCCAGCAGTTTAGGTCGACTAGCGGGGCGGGATACGCAGTATTTT. The chain joins TRBV27 to TRBJ2-3, with 11 bases lining up with TRBD2. Germline values: CDR1 MNHEY, CDR2 SMNVEV (reference sequence). V lost 2 bases to trimming and J lost 6 bases; unmatched junction nucleotides: 7. The length of the CDR3 is 16 residues.

The J gene is TRBJ1-4, the V gene TRBV29-1; perhaps TRBD1 as D (6 bases). The length of the CDR3 is 14 residues. Germline CDR1 SQVTM, CDR2 ANQGSEA. The ends were cut back, 5 bases at V and 0 bases at J, with 10 bases in the middle. The CDR3 DNA reads TGCAGCGTTCTTAGACAGGCAACTAATGAAAAACTGTTTTTT. Amino acids: CSVLRQATNEKLFF.

This sequence joins TRBV19 and TRBJ2-1, with TRBD2 matching 7 bases. The CDR3 loop spans 15 amino acids. V gave up 8 bases and J gave up 0 bases; unmatched junction bases: 7. CDR1 and CDR2 from the germline V gene are LNHDA and SQIVND (reference sequence). The CDR3 loop is CASGTSVSSYNEQFF. In DNA form, the CDR3 reads TGTGCCAGTGGTACTAGCGTAAGCTCCTACAATGAGCAGTTCTTC.

The chain combines TRBV16 with TRBJ1-2; TRBD1 agrees at 7 bases. Losses at the gene ends were 3 bases for V and 3 bases for J; bases not matched to a gene: 4. Germline-derived CDR1 and CDR2 are KGHSY and FQNENV. The CDR3 covers 14 residues. CDR3 loop: CASSHRGTDYGYTF. The CDR3 nucleotides read TGTGCCAGCAGCCACCGCGGGACAGACTATGGCTACACCTTC.

In this sample, this clone turned up a few times. The chain recombines TRBV3-1 (or the pseudogene TRBV3-2) with TRBJ1-2; D perhaps matches TRBD1 (5 bases). The germline V gene has CDR1 LGHDT and CDR2 YNNKEL (reference sequence). The CDR3 is 13 residues long. V was shortened by 0 bases and J by 8 bases, with 10 bases between the two germline ends. In DNA form, the CDR3 reads TGTGCCAGCAGCCAAGAGGGCAGGGAAGGCTACACCTTC. It specifies CASSQEGREGYTF.

The chain is built from TRBV5-6 and TRBJ1-1, with unresolved D. This CDR3 spans 15 amino acids. The V gene lost 0 bases and the J gene lost 1 base, with 10 bases spanning the gap. CDR1 SGHDT and CDR2 YYEEEE come from the germline V gene. CDR3 bases: TGTGCCAGCAGCTTGGCCCCGCGATCGAACACTGAAGCTTTCTTT. As protein: CASSLAPRSNTEAFF.

The V gene is TRBV10-2, the J gene TRBJ1-1; no definite D call. There are 13 residues in the CDR3. V shed 0 bases and J shed 4 bases, with 6 bases lying between them. The germline V gene has CDR1 WSHSY and CDR2 SAAADI. This CDR3 reads CASSESRGTEAFF. The CDR3 bases are TGCGCCAGCAGTGAGTCCCGGGGCACTGAAGCTTTCTTT.

Comment on this clone: Other DNA sequences of this sample code for an identical CDR3. The chain couples TRBV2 to TRBJ2-3; D is ambiguous. Trimming removed 5 bases at V and 0 bases at J, with 3 bases between. Looked up from germline, CDR1 is SNHLY and CDR2 is FYNNEI. The CDR3 is 12 residues long. The CDR3 DNA sequence: TGTGCCAGCAGTCCGAGCACAGATACGCAGTATTTT. This sequence encodes CASSPSTDTQYF. The complete variable domain, with remaining parts taken from reference TRBV2 and TRBJ2-3, reads EPEVTQTPSHQVTQMGQEVILRCVPISNHLYFYWYRQILGQKVEFLVSFYNNEISEKSEIFDDQFSVERPDGSNFTLKIRSTKLEDSAMYFCASSPSTDTQYFGPGTRLTVL.